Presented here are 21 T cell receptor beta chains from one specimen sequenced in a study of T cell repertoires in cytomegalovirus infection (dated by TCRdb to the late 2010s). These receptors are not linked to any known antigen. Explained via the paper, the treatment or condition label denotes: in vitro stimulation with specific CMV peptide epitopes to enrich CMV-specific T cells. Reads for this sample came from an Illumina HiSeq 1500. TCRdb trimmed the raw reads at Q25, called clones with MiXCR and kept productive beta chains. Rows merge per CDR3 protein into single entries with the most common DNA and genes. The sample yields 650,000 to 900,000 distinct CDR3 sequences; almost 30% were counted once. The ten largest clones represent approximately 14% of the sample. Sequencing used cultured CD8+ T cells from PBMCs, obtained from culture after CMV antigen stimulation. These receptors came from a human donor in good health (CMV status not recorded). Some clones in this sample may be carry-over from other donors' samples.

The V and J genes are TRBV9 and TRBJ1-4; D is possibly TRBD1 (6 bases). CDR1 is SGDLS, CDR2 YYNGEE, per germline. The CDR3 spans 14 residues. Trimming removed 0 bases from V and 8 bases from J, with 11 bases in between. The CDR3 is CASSVGGGQEKLFF. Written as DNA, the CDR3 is TGTGCCAGCAGCGTAGGAGGGGGGCAAGAAAAACTGTTTTTT.

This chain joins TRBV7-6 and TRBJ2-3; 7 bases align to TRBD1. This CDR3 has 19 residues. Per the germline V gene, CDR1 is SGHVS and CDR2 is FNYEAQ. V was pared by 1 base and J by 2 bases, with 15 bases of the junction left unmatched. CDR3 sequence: CASSLVEGGTGDPTDTQYF. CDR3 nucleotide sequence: TGTGCCAGCAGCTTAGTGGAAGGCGGAACAGGGGATCCCACAGATACGCAGTATTTT.

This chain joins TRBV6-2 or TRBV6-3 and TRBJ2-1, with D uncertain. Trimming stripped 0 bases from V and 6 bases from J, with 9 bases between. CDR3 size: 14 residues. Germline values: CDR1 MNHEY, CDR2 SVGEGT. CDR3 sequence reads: CASSYSMGINEQFF. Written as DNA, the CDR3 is TGTGCCAGCAGTTACTCGATGGGTATCAATGAGCAGTTCTTC.

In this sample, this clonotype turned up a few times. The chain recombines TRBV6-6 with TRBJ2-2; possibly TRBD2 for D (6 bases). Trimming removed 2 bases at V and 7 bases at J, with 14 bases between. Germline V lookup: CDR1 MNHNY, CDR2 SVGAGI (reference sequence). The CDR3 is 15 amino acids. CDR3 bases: TGTGCCAGCAGTTACAGGGCGGGGAAGGGCGGGGAGCTGTTTTTT. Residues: CASSYRAGKGGELFF.

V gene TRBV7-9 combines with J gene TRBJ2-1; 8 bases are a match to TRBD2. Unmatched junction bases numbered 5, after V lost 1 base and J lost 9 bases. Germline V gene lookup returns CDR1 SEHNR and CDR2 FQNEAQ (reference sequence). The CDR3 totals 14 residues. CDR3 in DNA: TGTGCCAGCAGCTTAGATAGCGGGGTTAGTGAGCAGTTCTTC. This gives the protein CASSLDSGVSEQFF. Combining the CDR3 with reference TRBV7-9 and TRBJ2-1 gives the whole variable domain DTGVSQNPRHKITKRGQNVTFRCDPISEHNRLYWYRQTLGQGPEFLTYFQNEAQLEKSRLLSDRFSAERPKGSFSTLEIQRTEQGDSAMYLCASSLDSGVSEQFFGPGTRLTVL.

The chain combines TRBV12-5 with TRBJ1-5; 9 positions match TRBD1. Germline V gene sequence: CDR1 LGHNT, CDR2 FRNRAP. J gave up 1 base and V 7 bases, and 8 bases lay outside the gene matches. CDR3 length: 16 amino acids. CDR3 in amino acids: CASDASQGASNQPQHF. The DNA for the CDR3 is TGTGCTAGTGATGCTTCACAGGGGGCGAGCAATCAGCCCCAGCATTTT.

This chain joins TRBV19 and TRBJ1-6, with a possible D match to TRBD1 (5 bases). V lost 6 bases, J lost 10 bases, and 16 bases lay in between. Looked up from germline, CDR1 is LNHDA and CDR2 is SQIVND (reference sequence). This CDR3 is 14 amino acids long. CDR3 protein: CASSIPGHASPLHF. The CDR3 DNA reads TGTGCCAGTAGCATCCCAGGACATGCATCACCCCTCCACTTT.

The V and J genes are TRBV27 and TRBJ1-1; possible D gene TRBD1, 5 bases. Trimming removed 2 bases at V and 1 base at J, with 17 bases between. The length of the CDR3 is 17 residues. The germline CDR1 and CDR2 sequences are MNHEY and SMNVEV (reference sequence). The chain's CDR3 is CASSLHRTYARNTEAFF. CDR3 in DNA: TGTGCCAGCAGTTTACACAGGACGTACGCTAGGAACACTGAAGCTTTCTTT.

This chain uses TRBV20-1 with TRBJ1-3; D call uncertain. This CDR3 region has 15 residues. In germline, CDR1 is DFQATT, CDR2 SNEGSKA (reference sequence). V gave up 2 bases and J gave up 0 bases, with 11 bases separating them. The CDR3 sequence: CSARRRLSSGNTIYF. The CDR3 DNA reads TGCAGTGCTAGACGGAGATTGAGCTCTGGAAACACCATATATTTT.

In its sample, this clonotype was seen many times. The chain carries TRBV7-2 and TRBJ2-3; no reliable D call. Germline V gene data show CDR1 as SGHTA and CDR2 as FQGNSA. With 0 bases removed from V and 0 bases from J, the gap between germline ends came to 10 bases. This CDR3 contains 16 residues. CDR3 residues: CASSLARYISTDTQYF. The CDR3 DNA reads TGTGCCAGCAGCTTAGCGCGGTACATCAGCACAGATACGCAGTATTTT.

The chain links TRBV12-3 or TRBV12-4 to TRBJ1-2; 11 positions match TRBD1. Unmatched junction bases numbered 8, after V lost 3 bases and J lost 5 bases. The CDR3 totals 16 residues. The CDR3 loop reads CASSFLRTGGDYGYTF. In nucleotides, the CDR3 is TGTGCCAGCAGTTTCTTAAGGACAGGGGGCGATTATGGCTACACCTTC.

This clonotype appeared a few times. CDR3 region: CASSFLGLAGGPSGDADTQYF. For the CDR3, the DNA is TGTGCCAGCAGTTTCCTTGGACTAGCGGGGGGGCCATCAGGTGACGCAGATACGCAGTATTTT. The chain has TRBV27 and TRBJ2-3; 15 nucleotides match TRBD2. V shed 3 bases and J 4 bases; nucleotides not matched to a gene: 17. The CDR3 consists of 21 residues. Germline V gene sequence: CDR1 MNHEY, CDR2 SMNVEV (reference sequence).

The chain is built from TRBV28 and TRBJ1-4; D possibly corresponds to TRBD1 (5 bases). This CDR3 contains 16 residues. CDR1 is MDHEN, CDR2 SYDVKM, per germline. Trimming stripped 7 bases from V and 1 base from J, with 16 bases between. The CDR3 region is CASNAPMGVTNEKLFF. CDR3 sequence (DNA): TGTGCCAGCAATGCACCAATGGGGGTAACTAATGAAAAACTGTTTTTT.

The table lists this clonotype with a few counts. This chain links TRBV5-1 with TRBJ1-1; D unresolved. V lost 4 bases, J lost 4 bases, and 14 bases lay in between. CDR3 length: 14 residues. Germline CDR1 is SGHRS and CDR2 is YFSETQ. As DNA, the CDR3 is TGCGCCAGCAGCCTGGAATGGGTAAGCACTGAAGCTTTCTTT. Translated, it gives CASSLEWVSTEAFF. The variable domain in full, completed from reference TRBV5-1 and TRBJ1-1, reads KAGVTQTPRYLIKTRGQQVTLSCSPISGHRSVSWYQQTPGQGLQFLFEYFSETQRNKGNFPGRFSGRQFSNSRSEMNVSTLELGDSALYLCASSLEWVSTEAFFGQGTRLTVV.

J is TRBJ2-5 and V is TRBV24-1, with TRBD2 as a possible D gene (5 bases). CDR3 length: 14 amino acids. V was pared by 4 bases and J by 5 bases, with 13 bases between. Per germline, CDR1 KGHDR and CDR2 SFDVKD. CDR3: CATSDSLRGETQYF. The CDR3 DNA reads TGTGCCACCAGTGACTCCCTTCGGGGTGAGACCCAGTACTTC.

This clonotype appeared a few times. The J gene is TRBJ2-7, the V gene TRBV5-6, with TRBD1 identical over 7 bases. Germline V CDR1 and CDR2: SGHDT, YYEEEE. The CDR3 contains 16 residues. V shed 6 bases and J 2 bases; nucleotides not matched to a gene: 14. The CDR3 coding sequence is TGTGCCAGCACCATCCACGTAGGACAGGAGCCCTACGAGCAGTACTTC. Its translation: CASTIHVGQEPYEQYF.

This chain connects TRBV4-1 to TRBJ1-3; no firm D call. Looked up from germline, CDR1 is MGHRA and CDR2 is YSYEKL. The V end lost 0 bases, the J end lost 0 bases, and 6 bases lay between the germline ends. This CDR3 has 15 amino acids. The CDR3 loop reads CASSQEVSSGNTIYF. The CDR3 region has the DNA TGCGCCAGCAGCCAAGAGGTCAGCTCTGGAAACACCATATATTTT.

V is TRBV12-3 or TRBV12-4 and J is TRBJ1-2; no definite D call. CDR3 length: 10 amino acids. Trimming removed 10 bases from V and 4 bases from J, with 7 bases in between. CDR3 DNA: TGTGCCACCAGCCCCTATGGCTACACCTTC. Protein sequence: CATSPYGYTF.

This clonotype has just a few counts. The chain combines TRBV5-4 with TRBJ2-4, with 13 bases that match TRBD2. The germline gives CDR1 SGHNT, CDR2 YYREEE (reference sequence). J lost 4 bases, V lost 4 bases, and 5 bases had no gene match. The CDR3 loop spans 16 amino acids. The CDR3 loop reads CASSPRTSGGKNIQYF. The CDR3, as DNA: TGTGCCAGCAGCCCACGGACTAGCGGGGGAAAAAACATTCAGTACTTC.

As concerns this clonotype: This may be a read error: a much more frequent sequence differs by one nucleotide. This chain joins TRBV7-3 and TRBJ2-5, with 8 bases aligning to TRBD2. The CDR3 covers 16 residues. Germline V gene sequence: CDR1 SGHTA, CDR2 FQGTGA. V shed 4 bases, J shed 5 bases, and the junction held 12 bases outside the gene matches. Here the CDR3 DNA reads TGTGCCAGCAGCTCGGGGACTAGAATTCGAAGGGAGACCCAGTACTTC. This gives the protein CASSSGTRIRRETQYF.

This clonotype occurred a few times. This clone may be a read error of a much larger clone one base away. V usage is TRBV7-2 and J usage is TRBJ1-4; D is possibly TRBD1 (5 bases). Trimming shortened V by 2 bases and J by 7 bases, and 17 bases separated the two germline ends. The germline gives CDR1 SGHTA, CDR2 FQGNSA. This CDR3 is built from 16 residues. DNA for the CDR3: TGTGCCAGCAGCTTAAGGGGAGTCGGGGCCATTGAAAAACTGTTTTTT. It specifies CASSLRGVGAIEKLFF. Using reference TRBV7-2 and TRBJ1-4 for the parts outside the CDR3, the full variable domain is GAGVSQSPSNKVTEKGKDVELRCDPISGHTALYWYRQSLGQGLEFLIYFQGNSAPDKSGLPSDRFSAERTGGSVSTLTIQRTQQEDSAVYLCASSLRGVGAIEKLFFGSGTQLSVL.